This T cell receptor (beta chain) was retrieved from a study of radiotherapy plus CTLA-4 blockade in lung cancer. Overall study findings and caveats: TCR clones of tumor origin grew in blood after radiotherapy plus ipilimumab.

A note on this clone: Its specificity is not known.

Patients with chemo-refractory metastatic non-small-cell lung cancer received focal radiation plus CTLA-4 blockade with ipilimumab. Some clones are missing from TCRdb's copy, which holds only in-frame ones; the method was immunoSEQ multiplex PCR. Of fewer than 150,000 clones in the sample, nearly 80% were seen once. The germline CDR1 and CDR2 sequences are SGHAT and FQNNGV. The V end was cut by 5 bases, the J end by 6 bases, with 14 bases between. The CDR3 is made up of 13 amino acids. Source: peripheral blood, taken from a patient treated with radiotherapy plus ipilimumab. The sequence was obtained from a human donor with non-small cell lung cancer who had a partial response to radiotherapy plus ipilimumab. The chain combines TRBV11-2 with TRBJ2-7, with D possibly being TRBD1 (6 bases). CDR3 region: CASSPGHQSEQYF. CDR3 nucleotide sequence: TGTGCCAGCAGCCCGGGACATCAATCCGAGCAGTACTTC.